The 9 T cell receptor beta chains below all came from one sample that was sequenced in a study of blood T cell repertoires in COVID-19. Only in-frame clones appear in the TCRdb table, and some are missing; sequencing was by immunoSEQ multiplex PCR. The sample has a few hundred thousand clones; about nine tenths are singletons. Material for sequencing was peripheral blood. The origin of the receptors is a woman in her twenties or thirties with COVID-19, enrolled during active disease.

The rearrangement joins TRBV28 to TRBJ1-2, with 8 bases lining up with TRBD1. There are 14 residues in the CDR3. V gave up 4 bases and J gave up 6 bases; unmatched junction bases: 7. The germline gives CDR1 MDHEN, CDR2 SYDVKM. In nucleotides, the CDR3 is TGTGCCAGCAGTTCCAACCACAGGGGGGATGGCTACACCTTC. As protein: CASSSNHRGDGYTF.

This clone was observed a few times. The CDR3 region is CASSATSGRYNEQFF. The CDR3 DNA is TGTGCCAGCAGTGCGACTAGCGGACGCTACAATGAGCAGTTCTTC. The chain combines TRBV25-1 with TRBJ2-1; 9 nucleotides agree with TRBD2. V lost 4 bases to trimming and J lost 3 bases; unmatched junction nucleotides: 4. The CDR3 consists of 15 residues. Germline CDR1 MGHDK, CDR2 SYGVNS.

The CDR3 sequence: CASSKAPRRGRDCSFQETQYF. In DNA, the CDR3 is TGTGCCAGCAGCAAAGCACCGAGGCGCGGGAGGGATTGCTCATTTCAAGAGACCCAGTACTTC. V and J are TRBV21-1 and TRBJ2-5; the tabulated D call, TRBD2, remains unverified against the DNA. TRBV21-1 constitutes a pseudogene. This CDR3 region has 21 residues.

The V and J genes are TRBV6-6 and TRBJ2-7, with 8 bases lining up with TRBD1. The ends lost 0 bases at V and 0 bases at J; junction bases unmatched: 4. The CDR3 length is 16 residues. Germline V gives CDR1 MNHNY, CDR2 SVGAGI (reference sequence). The CDR3 protein is CASSYSTGQGSYEQYF. CDR3 coding DNA: TGTGCCAGCAGTTACTCGACTGGACAGGGCTCCTACGAGCAGTACTTC.

The genes are TRBV6-5 and TRBJ2-7; 9 bases align to TRBD2. Trimming removed 5 bases from V and 6 bases from J; junction bases left unmatched: 11. The CDR3 is 15 residues long. CDR1 MNHEY and CDR2 SVGAGI come from the germline V gene. CDR3 sequence (DNA): TGTGCCAGCAGTCTCAGGACTAGCGTCCCAACCGAGCAGTACTTC. Translating it yields CASSLRTSVPTEQYF.

CDR3 sequence (DNA): TGTGCCAGCAGCCAAGCGGGAACAGGGAGGGTTAGTACCTACGAGCAGTACTTC. This codes for CASSQAGTGRVSTYEQYF. The chain recombines TRBV3-1 (or the pseudogene TRBV3-2) with TRBJ2-7, with a possible D match to TRBD2 (7 bases). The germline V and J ends were trimmed by 1 base and 2 bases, with 21 bases remaining between them. CDR1 is LGHDT and CDR2 is YNNKEL in the germline V gene (reference sequence). The CDR3 runs to 18 residues.

The J gene is TRBJ2-7, the V gene TRBV7-9, with TRBD1 matching 12 bases. Germline CDR1 is SEHNR and CDR2 is FQNEAQ (reference sequence). The trim removed 7 bases at V and 6 bases at J, leaving 10 bases unmatched. CDR3 size: 15 residues. CDR3: CASTRGTGGFLEQYF. DNA of the CDR3: TGTGCCAGCACTCGGGGGACAGGGGGCTTTCTCGAGCAGTACTTC.

The V and J genes are TRBV5-1 and TRBJ2-1; D is perhaps TRBD1 (5 bases). The germline CDR1 and CDR2 sequences are SGHRS and YFSETQ. CDR3 length: 14 residues. With 4 bases removed from V and 6 bases from J, the gap between germline ends came to 14 bases. The CDR3 is CASSALTARNEQFF. The CDR3 DNA is TGCGCCAGCAGCGCCTTGACAGCGCGCAATGAGCAGTTCTTC. Looking up the rest from reference TRBV5-1 and TRBJ2-1 gives the full variable domain: KAGVTQTPRYLIKTRGQQVTLSCSPISGHRSVSWYQQTPGQGLQFLFEYFSETQRNKGNFPGRFSGRQFSNSRSEMNVSTLELGDSALYLCASSALTARNEQFFGPGTRLTVL.

The chain's CDR3 is CASSYVPPGHNEQFF. As DNA, the CDR3 is TGTGCCAGCAGTTACGTTCCCCCAGGGCACAATGAGCAGTTCTTC. The gene calls are TRBV6-5 and TRBJ2-1; perhaps TRBD1 as D (5 bases). The CDR3 runs to 15 residues. V was trimmed by 2 bases and J by 5 bases, leaving 13 bases between them. Looked up from germline, CDR1 is MNHEY and CDR2 is SVGAGI.